The 8 T cell receptor beta chains given below trace back to one sample, sequenced in a study of blood T cell repertoires in COVID-19. Clones were sequenced by immunoSEQ multiplex PCR, and TCRdb holds only the in-frame ones, with some missing. Of under 150,000 clones in the sample, around 84% were seen once. Material for sequencing was peripheral blood. These receptors were obtained from a man aged 35 to 55 with acute or convalescent COVID-19.

The chain carries TRBV7-2 and TRBJ2-7; 11 bases are a match to TRBD1. The CDR3 extends over 15 amino acids. The trim removed 3 bases at V and 2 bases at J, leaving 3 bases unmatched. The V gene's germline CDR1 is SGHTA and CDR2 FQGNSA. CDR3 residues: CASSFAGQGAYEQYF. DNA of the CDR3: TGTGCCAGCAGCTTCGCGGGACAGGGGGCCTACGAGCAGTACTTC. Variable domain in full (rest from reference TRBV7-2 and TRBJ2-7): GAGVSQSPSNKVTEKGKDVELRCDPISGHTALYWYRQSLGQGLEFLIYFQGNSAPDKSGLPSDRFSAERTGGSVSTLTIQRTQQEDSAVYLCASSFAGQGAYEQYFGPGTRLTVT.

The V and J genes are TRBV19 and TRBJ2-3; TRBD2 matches 8 bases. Losses at the gene ends were 7 bases for V and 6 bases for J; bases not matched to a gene: 6. This CDR3 has 13 residues. In germline, CDR1 is LNHDA, CDR2 SQIVND (reference sequence). The CDR3 coding sequence is TGTGCCAGTACGGACACGGGGGGGGATACGCAGTATTTT. Protein: CASTDTGGDTQYF.

This chain uses TRBV3-1 (or the pseudogene TRBV3-2) with TRBJ1-2; perhaps TRBD1 as D (5 bases). Germline CDR1 is LGHDT and CDR2 is YNNKEL (reference sequence). V was shortened by 3 bases and J by 4 bases, with 12 bases between the two germline ends. The CDR3 has 14 residues. The CDR3 DNA reads as TGTGCCAGCAGCCATCAGACAGCGACCTATGGCTACACCTTC. This encodes CASSHQTATYGYTF.

In DNA form, the CDR3 reads TGTGCCAGCAGCCCGGGACAGGGGGCGTATACTGAAGCTTTCTTT. Translating it yields CASSPGQGAYTEAFF. The V and J genes are TRBV5-4 and TRBJ1-1, with TRBD1 matching over 12 bases. Germline V gene data show CDR1 as SGHNT and CDR2 as YYREEE (reference sequence). The CDR3 totals 15 residues. The junction had 6 bases not matched to a gene; V was cut back by 4 bases and J by 5 bases. Using reference TRBV5-4 and TRBJ1-1 for the parts outside the CDR3, the full variable domain is ETGVTQSPTHLIKTRGQQVTLRCSSQSGHNTVSWYQQALGQGPQFIFQYYREEENGRGNFPPRFSGLQFPNYSSELNVNALELDDSALYLCASSPGQGAYTEAFFGQGTRLTVV.

V and J are TRBV24-1 and TRBJ2-1, with 10 bases matching TRBD1. V dropped 3 bases and J dropped 6; count of bases not matched to a gene: 4. The CDR3 is 15 residues long. Germline V gives CDR1 KGHDR, CDR2 SFDVKD. The CDR3 spells CATSDQRTGGNEQFF. DNA of the CDR3: TGTGCCACCAGTGATCAGAGGACAGGGGGCAATGAGCAGTTCTTC.

CDR3 bases: TGCGCCAGCAGTGTAGGACTTTTGAACACCGGGGAGCTGTTTTTT. Translated: CASSVGLLNTGELFF. The chain uses TRBV10-1 and TRBJ2-2; a weak D match, TRBD2 (5 bases). V lost 4 bases and J lost 1, with 10 bases in between. In germline, CDR1 is WNHNN, CDR2 SYGVQD (reference sequence). The CDR3 has 15 residues.

CDR3 sequence: CASSFRSGLEAFF. The DNA of the CDR3 is TGTGCCAGCAGCTTTAGGAGTGGACTCGAAGCTTTCTTT. The V gene is TRBV7-2, the J gene TRBJ1-1; D is unresolved. The V and J ends lost 3 bases and 8 bases respectively, with 13 bases between them. This CDR3 comprises 13 residues. Germline CDR1 reads SGHTA; CDR2 reads FQGNSA. Based on the CDR3 plus reference TRBV7-2 and TRBJ1-1, the full variable domain is GAGVSQSPSNKVTEKGKDVELRCDPISGHTALYWYRQSLGQGLEFLIYFQGNSAPDKSGLPSDRFSAERTGGSVSTLTIQRTQQEDSAVYLCASSFRSGLEAFFGQGTRLTVV.

The chain joins TRBV6-5 to TRBJ2-3; 8 bases align to TRBD2. Germline trimming cut 0 bases from V and 0 bases from J; bases unmatched to any gene: 2. The CDR3 totals 16 residues. Germline V gives CDR1 MNHEY, CDR2 SVGAGI. The CDR3 nucleotides read TGTGCCAGCAGTTACTCCTTAGCGGGGAGCACAGATACGCAGTATTTT. Amino acids: CASSYSLAGSTDTQYF.